This TCR beta chain is from a study of shared clonotypes between healthy human individuals (dated by TCRdb to between 2020 and 2021). Regarding the study in general: The cohort included a few men and a couple of women between 18 and 49 years of age. Each donor's leukapheresis produced roughly between roughly 0.9 and 8.9 billion PBMCs. For each donor, CD4 naive and CD4 memory were each run on three plates, CD8 naive on two plates, and CD8 memory on one plate. The study deeply sequenced blood TCR repertoires of five healthy adults to estimate repertoire size and the extent of clonotype sharing between individuals. Libraries were prepared and TCR repertoires were sequenced by different laboratories using diverse techniques, in order to increase sequencing depth and limit assay-specific biases. Paper-wide results and their limitations: Because the study included a small number of donors, the genetic and exposure-history diversity represented was limited. Sampling was restricted to blood, and TCR repertoires in tissue are likely to differ from TCR repertoires in blood. Larger estimated clonotype richness was generally found for naive subsets than for memory subsets. Rarefaction of sorted-subset datasets indicated incomplete sequencing despite the large sequencing depth. Based on pairwise subsampling, the degree of clonotype sharing among donors was expected to be affected by sequencing depth. Sharing across several donors was observed for approximately 5% of naive CD4, under 4% of naive CD8, around 2.5% of memory CD4, and about 0.38% of memory CD8 clonotypes. Higher generation probabilities were observed for clonotypes shared by all four sorted-subset donors than for non-shared clonotypes.

Inclusive of the bounding cysteine and phenylalanine, the CDR3 is 13 residues long. Solely the CDR3 DNA is kept, with 39 bases framed from the first base. For CDR1 and CDR2, the germline V gene lists KGHSH and LQKENI. V and J lose 2 bases and 4 bases, and a span of 8 bases separates them. TCR CDR3 regions were amplified from genomic DNA by multiplex PCR using the deep immunoSEQ assay. Extracted genomic DNA from each cell subset was spread evenly across all wells of several immunoSEQ 96-well plates, with each plate serving as a replicate. For sorted subsets, around 200 ng genomic DNA, equal to 25,000 to 35,000 T cell genomes, was loaded into each replicate PCR. Purified libraries were quantified with a Qubit 3.0 fluorometer, sized on a Bioanalyzer 2100, and re-quantified with the KAPA Library Quantification kit. Each immunoSEQ 96-well plate was sequenced on its own single-read 150-cycle Illumina NextSeq 550 flow cell. On the study's bioinformatics: Because the immunoSEQ output held only junctional sequences and lacked quality scores, the filtering could not match the filtering applied to full-length reads. Sequences were annotated with PyIR, a Python wrapper for IgBLAST v1.9, and V/J genes and CDR3 were assigned using IMGT germline references. Reads were removed for weak V/J assignments (E-value above 1e-6), missing CDR3, stop codons, out-of-frame junctions, or ambiguous translated residues. V3J clonotypes were defined as sequences sharing the same inferred V gene, J gene, and CDR3 amino acid sequence. Percentage overlap between repertoires was calculated by dividing the number of shared unique clonotypes by the size of the smaller repertoire. Three approaches were used to assess repertoire richness: RTK rarefaction, the Chao1 estimator, and Recon v2.1 estimates of unobserved clonotypes. For all TCRbeta clonotypes obtained by the gDNA method from a handful of donors, generation probabilities were computed with OLGA. This is the immuneACCESS table as TCRdb keeps it, with only in-frame sequences that have V and J called. A part of the clones is gone; compared with another copy, unresolved V genes explain less than half, and the rest is unexplained. V and J calls and clone size are as listed in that table; D and trimming were resolved from the DNA. This sample holds over a million clones; approximately 72% were observed only once. In total, the top ten clones hold about 1.5% of the sample.

The donors were healthy, HIV-negative adults with no recently reported acute infections or vaccinations. Every donor was a Caucasian adult residing in Nashville, Tennessee, USA. Magnetic negative selection was used to enrich CD4+ T cells, after which naive cells were positively selected on CD45RA and the negative fraction became the memory subset. Blood was collected by leukapheresis, and PBMCs were isolated by Ficoll-Histopaque density gradient centrifugation and then cryopreserved in liquid nitrogen vapor phase. Analytical flow cytometry was used to check the purity and quantity of every magnetically sorted T cell population. Each sorted fraction had its genomic DNA isolated and then quantified by UV absorbance on a Nanodrop 2000c. About this clone: What antigen it recognizes has not been identified. Nothing much larger sits one base from this clone, and base qualities are not available.

The chain joins TRBV18 to TRBJ1-1, with TRBD1 tentatively as D gene (5 bases match). The sample taken for sequencing was memory CD4+ T cells sorted from blood. The sample's cell subset or site label is to be understood as: CD45RA-negative fraction. The TCR comes from a young man in good health. In nucleotide form, the sequence is TGTGCCAGCTCACCAATGCAGGGCACTGAAGCTTTCTTT. Protein translation: CASSPMQGTEAFF.